The 7 T cell receptor beta chains below come from one sample, sequenced in a study of control samples from healthy donors and cancer patients. Measured with immunoSEQ multiplex PCR; TCRdb has only the in-frame clones, and not every one. The specimen's table records under 200,000 clones. Sequenced sample: blood. The receptors were gathered from a woman aged 25 to 45 in good health.

In nucleotides, the CDR3 is TGTGCCAGCGGAGGAGGGATGGGTTTTCGCTATGGCTACACCTTC. This gives the protein CASGGGMGFRYGYTF. V gene TRBV27 combines with J gene TRBJ1-2; D unresolved. Germline CDR1 and CDR2: MNHEY and SMNVEV (reference sequence). The CDR3 length is 15 residues. Deletions cut 8 bases from V and 4 bases from J, with 20 bases between.

The V and J genes are TRBV6-6 and TRBJ2-2; D gene ambiguous. The V gene's germline CDR1 is MNHNY and CDR2 SVGAGI (reference sequence). Trimming took off 0 bases at V and 2 bases at J, with 7 bases between the two ends. The CDR3 has 15 amino acids. CDR3: CASSYSIENTGELFF. In DNA, the CDR3 is TGTGCCAGCAGTTACTCCATAGAAAACACCGGGGAGCTGTTTTTT.

The V gene is TRBV28, the J gene TRBJ2-7, with unresolved D. From germline, CDR1 is MDHEN and CDR2 SYDVKM. The CDR3 is 13 residues long. Trimming took 6 bases from V and 2 from J, leaving 11 bases between them. As DNA, the CDR3 is TGTGCCAGCAGAGCAGGAATCCCCTACGAGCAGTACTTC. This translates into CASRAGIPYEQYF.

The J gene is TRBJ1-6, the V gene TRBV5-8, with TRBD1 identical over 7 bases. J gave up 7 bases and V 1 base, and 8 bases lay outside the gene matches. Germline values: CDR1 SGHTS, CDR2 YDEGEE. CDR3 length: 16 amino acids. The CDR3 region has the DNA TGTGCCAGCAGCTTGATGGTAGGGGGCCGGAATTCACCCCTCCACTTT. This sequence encodes CASSLMVGGRNSPLHF.

This chain joins TRBV3-1 (or the pseudogene TRBV3-2) and TRBJ1-5; D is perhaps TRBD1 (5 bases). Germline V gives CDR1 LGHDT, CDR2 YNNKEL (reference sequence). The CDR3 is made up of 16 amino acids. The V gene lost 1 base and the J gene lost 3 bases, with 13 bases spanning the gap. The CDR3: CASSQAEGAANQPQHF. The CDR3 DNA is TGTGCCAGCAGCCAAGCGGAAGGGGCCGCCAATCAGCCCCAGCATTTT.

V and J are TRBV5-4 and TRBJ1-2, with 8 bases that match TRBD1. The CDR3 runs 15 residues. J gave up 5 bases and V 3 bases, and 9 bases lay outside the gene matches. From germline, CDR1 is SGHNT and CDR2 YYREEE (reference sequence). Written as DNA, the CDR3 is TGTGCCAGCAGCTCGCCGGGACAGGTGTCATATGGCTACACCTTC. This codes for CASSSPGQVSYGYTF.

The chain has TRBV7-9 and TRBJ2-5, with 10 bases fitting TRBD2. The CDR3 covers 14 residues. CDR1 and CDR2 from the germline V gene are SEHNR and FQNEAQ (reference sequence). The V segment lost 5 bases and the J segment 5 bases; nucleotides outside the gene matches: 5. The CDR3 region is CASSLSGGAETQYF. The CDR3 DNA follows: TGTGCCAGCAGCCTAAGCGGGGGGGCGGAGACCCAGTACTTC.